This T cell receptor (beta chain) was documented in a study of blood T cell repertoires in COVID-19. About the study: The United States, Italy and Spain provided the acute and convalescent COVID-19 samples. T cells, B-cell-depleted T cells, or PBMCs supplied cDNA or gDNA.

In the authors' workflow: Estimation of nucleated cell counts relied on the amplification of reference gene primers. TCRdb's copy holds only in-frame clones and misses some; the assay was immunoSEQ multiplex PCR. For V, J and clone size, that table is used; D and trimming come from the DNA. The sample carries approximately 450,000 clones, nearly 90% recorded once. V gave up 2 bases and J gave up 7 bases; unmatched junction bases: 8. The germline V gene encodes CDR1 SGHDT and CDR2 YYEEEE. This CDR3 region has 15 residues. The chain recombines TRBV5-6 with TRBJ2-7; 11 bases fit TRBD1. The TCR comes from a woman under 30 with acute COVID-19. What was sequenced was PBMCs or T cells enriched from blood (not recorded which). Here the CDR3 reads CASSFGTGGVQEQYF. The DNA for the CDR3 is TGTGCCAGCAGCTTCGGGACAGGGGGGGTACAAGAGCAGTACTTC.